The subject of this entry is one T cell receptor beta chain. These data belong to a study of cytomegalovirus exposure and HLA in healthy donors. Study context: HLA-typed donors were the source of about 90 million unique TCRs held in an early data release.

60 Vbeta and 13 Jbeta primers were used in PCR. The table came from immunoSEQ multiplex PCR; TCRdb's copy has only in-frame clones and leaves some out. In the table there are roughly 160,000 clones, 80% to 85% of which are singletons. Germline V gives CDR1 SNHLY, CDR2 FYNNEI. V dropped 6 bases and J dropped 4 bases, with 13 bases sitting between them. There are 14 residues in the CDR3. The V call is TRBV2, the J call TRBJ1-5; D is uncertain. This receptor was taken from a male donor in good health and CMV-seronegative. The sequenced sample was PBMCs. The CDR3 loop reads CASSPNFGNQPQHF. The CDR3, as DNA: TGTGCCAGCAGCCCTAACTTCGGGAATCAGCCCCAGCATTTT.